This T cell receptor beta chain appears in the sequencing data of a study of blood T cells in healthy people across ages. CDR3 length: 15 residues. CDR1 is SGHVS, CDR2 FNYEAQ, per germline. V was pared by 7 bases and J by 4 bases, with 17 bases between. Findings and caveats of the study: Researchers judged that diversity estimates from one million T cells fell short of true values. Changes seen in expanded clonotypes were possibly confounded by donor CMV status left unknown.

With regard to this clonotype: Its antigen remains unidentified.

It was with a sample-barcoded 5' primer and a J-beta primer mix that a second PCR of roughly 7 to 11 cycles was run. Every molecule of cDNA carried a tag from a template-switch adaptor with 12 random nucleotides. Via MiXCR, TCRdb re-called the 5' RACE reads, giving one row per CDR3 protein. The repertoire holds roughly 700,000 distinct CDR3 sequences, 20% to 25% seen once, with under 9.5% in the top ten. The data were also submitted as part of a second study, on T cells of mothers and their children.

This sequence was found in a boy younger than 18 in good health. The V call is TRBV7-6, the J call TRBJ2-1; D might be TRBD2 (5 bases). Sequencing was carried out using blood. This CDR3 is CASIGVEGIYNEQFF. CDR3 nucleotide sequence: TGTGCCAGCATTGGGGTTGAGGGTATTTACAATGAGCAGTTCTTC.